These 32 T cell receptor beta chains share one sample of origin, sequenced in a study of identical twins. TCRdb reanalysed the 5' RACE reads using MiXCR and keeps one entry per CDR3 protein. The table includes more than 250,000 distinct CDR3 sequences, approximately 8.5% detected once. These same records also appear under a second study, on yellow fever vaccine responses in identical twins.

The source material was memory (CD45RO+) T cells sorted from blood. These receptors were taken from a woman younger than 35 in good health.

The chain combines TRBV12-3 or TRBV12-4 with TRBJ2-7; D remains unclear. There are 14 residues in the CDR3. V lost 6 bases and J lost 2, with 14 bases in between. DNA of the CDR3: TGTGCCAGCAGGCAAAATAGTGGGGCCTACGAGCAGTACTTC. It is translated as CASRQNSGAYEQYF.

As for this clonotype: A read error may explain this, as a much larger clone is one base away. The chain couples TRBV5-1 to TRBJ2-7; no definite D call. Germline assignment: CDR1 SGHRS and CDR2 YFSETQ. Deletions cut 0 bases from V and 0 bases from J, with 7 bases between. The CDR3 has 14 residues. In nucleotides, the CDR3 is TGCGCCAGCAGCTTGGAGGGCAGCTCCTACGAGCAGTACTTC. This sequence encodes CASSLEGSSYEQYF.

CDR3 coding DNA: TGTGCCAGCAGCGAGGACTGGGTTAGAGGCTACACCTTC. It is translated as CASSEDWVRGYTF. This chain joins TRBV2 and TRBJ1-2; D gene uncertain. CDR1 SNHLY and CDR2 FYNNEI come from the germline V gene. CDR3 length: 13 amino acids. V was shortened by 6 bases and J by 8 bases, with 16 bases between the two germline ends.

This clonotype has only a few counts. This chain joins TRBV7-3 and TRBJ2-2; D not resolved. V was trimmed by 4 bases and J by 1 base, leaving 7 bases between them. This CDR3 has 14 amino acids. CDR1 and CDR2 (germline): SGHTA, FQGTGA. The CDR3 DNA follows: TGTGCCAGCAGCTCGACCCTGAACACCGGGGAGCTGTTTTTT. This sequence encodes CASSSTLNTGELFF.

The CDR3 spells CSARDALALSYEQYF. The CDR3 nucleotides read TGCAGTGCTAGAGATGCTTTGGCCCTTTCCTACGAGCAGTACTTC. This chain uses TRBV20-1 with TRBJ2-7; D is ambiguous. The CDR3 is 15 residues long. Trimming removed 0 bases at V and 1 base at J, with 13 bases between. CDR1 and CDR2 from the germline V gene are DFQATT and SNEGSKA (reference sequence).

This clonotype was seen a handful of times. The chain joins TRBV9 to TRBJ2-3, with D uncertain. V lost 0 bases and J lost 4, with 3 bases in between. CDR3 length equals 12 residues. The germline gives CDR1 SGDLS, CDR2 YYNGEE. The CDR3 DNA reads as TGTGCCAGCAGCGTAGGGCCAGATACGCAGTATTTT. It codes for CASSVGPDTQYF. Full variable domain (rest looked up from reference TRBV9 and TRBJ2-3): DSGVTQTPKHLITATGQRVTLRCSPRSGDLSVYWYQQSLDQGLQFLIQYYNGEERAKGNILERFSAQQFPDLHSELNLSSLELGDSALYFCASSVGPDTQYFGPGTRLTVL.

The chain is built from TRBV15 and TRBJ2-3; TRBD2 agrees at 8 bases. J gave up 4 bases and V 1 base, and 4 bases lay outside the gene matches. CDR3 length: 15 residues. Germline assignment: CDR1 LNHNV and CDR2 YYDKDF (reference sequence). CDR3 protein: CATSRAGGPSDTQYF. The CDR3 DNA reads TGTGCCACCAGCAGAGCGGGGGGGCCATCAGATACGCAGTATTTT.

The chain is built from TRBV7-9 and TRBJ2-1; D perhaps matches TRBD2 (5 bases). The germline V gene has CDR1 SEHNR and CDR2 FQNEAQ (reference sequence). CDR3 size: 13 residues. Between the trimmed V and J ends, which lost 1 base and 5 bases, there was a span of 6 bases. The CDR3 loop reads CASSLEGDNEQFF. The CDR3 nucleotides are TGTGCCAGCAGCTTAGAGGGAGACAATGAGCAGTTCTTC.

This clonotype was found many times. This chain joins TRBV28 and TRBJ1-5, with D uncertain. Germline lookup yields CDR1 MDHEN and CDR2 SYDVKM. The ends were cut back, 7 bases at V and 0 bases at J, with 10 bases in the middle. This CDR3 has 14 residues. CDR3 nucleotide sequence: TGTGCCAGCAACTTCCTCGATAGCAATCAGCCCCAGCATTTT. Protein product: CASNFLDSNQPQHF.

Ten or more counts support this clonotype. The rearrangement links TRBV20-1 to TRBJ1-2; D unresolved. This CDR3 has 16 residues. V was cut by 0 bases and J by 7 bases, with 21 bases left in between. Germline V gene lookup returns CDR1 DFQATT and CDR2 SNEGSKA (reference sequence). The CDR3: CSARDPGGGLRAGYTF. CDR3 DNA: TGCAGTGCTAGAGACCCCGGCGGCGGGCTGAGGGCTGGCTACACCTTC.

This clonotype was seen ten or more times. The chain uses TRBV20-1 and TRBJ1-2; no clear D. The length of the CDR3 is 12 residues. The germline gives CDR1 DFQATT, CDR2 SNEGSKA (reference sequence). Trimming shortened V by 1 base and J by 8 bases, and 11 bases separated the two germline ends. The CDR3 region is CSARAGAGGYTF. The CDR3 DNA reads TGCAGTGCTAGAGCAGGAGCTGGGGGCTACACCTTC.

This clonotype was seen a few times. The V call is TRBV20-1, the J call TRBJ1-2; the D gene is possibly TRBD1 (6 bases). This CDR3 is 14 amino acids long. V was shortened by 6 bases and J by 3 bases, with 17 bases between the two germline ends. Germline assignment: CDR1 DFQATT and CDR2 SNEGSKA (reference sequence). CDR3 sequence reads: CSAPKGVEDYGYTF. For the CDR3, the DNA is TGCAGTGCCCCGAAGGGGGTAGAAGACTATGGCTACACCTTC.

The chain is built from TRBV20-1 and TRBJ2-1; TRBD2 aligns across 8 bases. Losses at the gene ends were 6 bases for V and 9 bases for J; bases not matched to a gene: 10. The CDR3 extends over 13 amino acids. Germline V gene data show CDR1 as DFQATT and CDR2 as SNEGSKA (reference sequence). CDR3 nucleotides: TGCAGTGCCCCGACTAGCGCCTGGGGTGAGCAGTTCTTC. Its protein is CSAPTSAWGEQFF.

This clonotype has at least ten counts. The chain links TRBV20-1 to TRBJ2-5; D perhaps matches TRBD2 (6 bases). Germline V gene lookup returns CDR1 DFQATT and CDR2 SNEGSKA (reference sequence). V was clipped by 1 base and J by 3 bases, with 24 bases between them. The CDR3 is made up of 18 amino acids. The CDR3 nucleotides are TGCAGTGCTAGAGGATCTAGCGAACTAAGGGCAATGGAAGAGACCCAGTACTTC. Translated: CSARGSSELRAMEETQYF.

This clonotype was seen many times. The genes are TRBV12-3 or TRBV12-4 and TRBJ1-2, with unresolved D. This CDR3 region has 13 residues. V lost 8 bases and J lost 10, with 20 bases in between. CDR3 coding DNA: TGTGCCAGCGGCAAAGGCAGATTTGGTCACTACACCTTC. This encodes CASGKGRFGHYTF.

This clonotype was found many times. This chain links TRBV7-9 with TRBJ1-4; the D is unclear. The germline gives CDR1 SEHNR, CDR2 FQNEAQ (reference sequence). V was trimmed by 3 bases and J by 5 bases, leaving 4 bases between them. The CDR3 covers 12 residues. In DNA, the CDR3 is TGTGCCAGCAGCTTGTCAAATGAAAAACTGTTTTTT. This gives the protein CASSLSNEKLFF.

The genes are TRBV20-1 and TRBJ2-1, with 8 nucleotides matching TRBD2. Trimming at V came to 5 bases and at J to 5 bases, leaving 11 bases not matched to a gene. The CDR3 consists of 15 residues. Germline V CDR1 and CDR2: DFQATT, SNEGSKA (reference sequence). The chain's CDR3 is CSAPTPGLDNNEQFF. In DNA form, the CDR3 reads TGCAGTGCTCCAACCCCGGGACTAGATAACAATGAGCAGTTCTTC.

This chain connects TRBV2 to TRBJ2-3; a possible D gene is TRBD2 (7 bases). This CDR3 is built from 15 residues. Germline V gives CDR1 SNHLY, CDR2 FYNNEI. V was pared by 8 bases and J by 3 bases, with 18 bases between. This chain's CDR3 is CASEVNGGPTDTQYF. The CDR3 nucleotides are TGTGCCAGCGAGGTTAACGGGGGGCCAACAGATACGCAGTATTTT.

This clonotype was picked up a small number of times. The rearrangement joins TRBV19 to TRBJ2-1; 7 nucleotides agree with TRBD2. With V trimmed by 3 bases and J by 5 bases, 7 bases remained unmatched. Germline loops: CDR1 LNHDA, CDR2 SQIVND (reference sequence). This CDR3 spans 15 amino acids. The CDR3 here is CASSIGSGLNNEQFF. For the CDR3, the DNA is TGTGCCAGTAGTATCGGCTCGGGACTAAACAATGAGCAGTTCTTC.

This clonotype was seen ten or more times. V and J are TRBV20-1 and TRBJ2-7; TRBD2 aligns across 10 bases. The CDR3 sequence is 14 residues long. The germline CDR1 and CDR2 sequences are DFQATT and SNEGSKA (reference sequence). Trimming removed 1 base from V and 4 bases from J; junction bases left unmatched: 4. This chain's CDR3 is CSARVTSGIYEQYF. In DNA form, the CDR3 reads TGCAGTGCTAGAGTTACTAGCGGGATTTACGAGCAGTACTTC.

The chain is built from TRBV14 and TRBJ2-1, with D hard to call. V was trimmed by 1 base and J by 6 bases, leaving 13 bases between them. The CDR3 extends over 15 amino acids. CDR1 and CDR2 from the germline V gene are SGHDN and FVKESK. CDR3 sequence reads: CASSQGGYTGNEQFF. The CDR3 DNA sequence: TGTGCCAGCAGCCAAGGAGGTTATACGGGCAATGAGCAGTTCTTC.

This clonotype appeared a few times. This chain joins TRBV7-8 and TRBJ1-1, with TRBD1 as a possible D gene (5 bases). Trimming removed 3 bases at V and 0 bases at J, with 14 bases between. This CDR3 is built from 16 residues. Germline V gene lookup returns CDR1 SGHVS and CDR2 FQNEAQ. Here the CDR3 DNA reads TGTGCCAGCAGCTTGGGTCCGGGAGGGGTGAACACTGAAGCTTTCTTT. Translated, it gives CASSLGPGGVNTEAFF.

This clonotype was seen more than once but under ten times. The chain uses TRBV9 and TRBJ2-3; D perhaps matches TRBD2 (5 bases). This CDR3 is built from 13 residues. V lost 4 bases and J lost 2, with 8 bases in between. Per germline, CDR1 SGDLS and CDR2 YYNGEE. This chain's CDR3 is CASSSRDTDTQYF. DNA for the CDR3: TGTGCCAGCAGCTCCCGGGACACAGATACGCAGTATTTT.

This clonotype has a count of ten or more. This CDR3 reads CASSLQGLAGFTGELFF. CDR3 coding DNA: TGCGCCAGCAGCTTGCAGGGGCTAGCGGGCTTCACCGGGGAGCTGTTTTTT. The genes are TRBV5-1 and TRBJ2-2; 8 bases are shared with TRBD2. The CDR3 runs 17 residues. Germline CDR1 SGHRS, CDR2 YFSETQ. V was clipped by 1 base and J by 4 bases; unmatched bases: 9. The whole variable domain, filled in from reference TRBV5-1 and TRBJ2-2, reads KAGVTQTPRYLIKTRGQQVTLSCSPISGHRSVSWYQQTPGQGLQFLFEYFSETQRNKGNFPGRFSGRQFSNSRSEMNVSTLELGDSALYLCASSLQGLAGFTGELFFGEGSRLTVL.

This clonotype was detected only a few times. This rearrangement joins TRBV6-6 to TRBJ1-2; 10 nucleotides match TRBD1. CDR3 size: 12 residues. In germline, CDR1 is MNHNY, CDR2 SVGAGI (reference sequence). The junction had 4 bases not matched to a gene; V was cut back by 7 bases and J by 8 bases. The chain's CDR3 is CASTRTGGGYTF. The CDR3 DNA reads TGTGCCAGCACCCGGACAGGGGGGGGCTACACCTTC.

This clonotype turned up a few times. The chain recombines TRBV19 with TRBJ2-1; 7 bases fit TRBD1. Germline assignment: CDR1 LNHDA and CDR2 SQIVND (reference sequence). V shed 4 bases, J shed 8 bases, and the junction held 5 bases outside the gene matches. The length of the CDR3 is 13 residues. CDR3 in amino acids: CASSKKTGYEQFF. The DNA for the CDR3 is TGTGCCAGTAGTAAAAAGACAGGGTATGAGCAGTTCTTC.

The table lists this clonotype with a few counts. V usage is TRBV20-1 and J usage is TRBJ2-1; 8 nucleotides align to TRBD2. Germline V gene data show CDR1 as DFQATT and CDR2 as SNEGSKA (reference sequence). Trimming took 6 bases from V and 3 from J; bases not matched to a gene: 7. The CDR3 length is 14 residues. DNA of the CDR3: TGCAGTGCCCCGATAGCGGGACTCTACAATGAGCAGTTCTTC. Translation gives CSAPIAGLYNEQFF.

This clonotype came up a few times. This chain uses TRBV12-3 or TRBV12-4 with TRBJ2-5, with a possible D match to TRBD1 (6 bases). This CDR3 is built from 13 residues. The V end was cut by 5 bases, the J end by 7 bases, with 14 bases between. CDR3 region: CASSRTDQGTQYF. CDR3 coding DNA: TGTGCCAGCAGTCGGACAGATCAGGGGACCCAGTACTTC.

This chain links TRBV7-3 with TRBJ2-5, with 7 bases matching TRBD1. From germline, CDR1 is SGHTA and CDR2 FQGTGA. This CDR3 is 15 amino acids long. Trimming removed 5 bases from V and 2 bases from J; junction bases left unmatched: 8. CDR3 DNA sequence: TGTGCCAGCAGCCTCAACCCGGGACAGCAAGAGACCCAGTACTTC. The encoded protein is CASSLNPGQQETQYF.

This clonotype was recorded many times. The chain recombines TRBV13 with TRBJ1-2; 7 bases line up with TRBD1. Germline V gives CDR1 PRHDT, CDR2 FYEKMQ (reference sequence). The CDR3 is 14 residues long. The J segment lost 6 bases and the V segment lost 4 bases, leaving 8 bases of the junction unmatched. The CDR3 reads CASSSRQGENGYTF. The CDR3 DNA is TGTGCCAGCAGCTCCCGACAGGGCGAGAATGGCTACACCTTC.

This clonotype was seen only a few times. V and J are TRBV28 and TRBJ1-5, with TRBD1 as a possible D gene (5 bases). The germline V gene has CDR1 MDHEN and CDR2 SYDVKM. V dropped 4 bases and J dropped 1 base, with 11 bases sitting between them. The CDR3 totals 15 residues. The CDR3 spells CASSSPGPSNQPQHF. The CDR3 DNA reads TGTGCCAGCAGTTCCCCGGGACCCAGCAATCAGCCCCAGCATTTT.

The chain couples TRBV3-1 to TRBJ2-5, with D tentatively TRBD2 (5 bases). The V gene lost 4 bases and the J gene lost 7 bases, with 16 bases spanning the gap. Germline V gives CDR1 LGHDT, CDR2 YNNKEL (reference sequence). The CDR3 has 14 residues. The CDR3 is CASSRSSGPATQYF. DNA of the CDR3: TGTGCCAGCAGCCGTTCGAGCGGCCCAGCGACCCAGTACTTC.